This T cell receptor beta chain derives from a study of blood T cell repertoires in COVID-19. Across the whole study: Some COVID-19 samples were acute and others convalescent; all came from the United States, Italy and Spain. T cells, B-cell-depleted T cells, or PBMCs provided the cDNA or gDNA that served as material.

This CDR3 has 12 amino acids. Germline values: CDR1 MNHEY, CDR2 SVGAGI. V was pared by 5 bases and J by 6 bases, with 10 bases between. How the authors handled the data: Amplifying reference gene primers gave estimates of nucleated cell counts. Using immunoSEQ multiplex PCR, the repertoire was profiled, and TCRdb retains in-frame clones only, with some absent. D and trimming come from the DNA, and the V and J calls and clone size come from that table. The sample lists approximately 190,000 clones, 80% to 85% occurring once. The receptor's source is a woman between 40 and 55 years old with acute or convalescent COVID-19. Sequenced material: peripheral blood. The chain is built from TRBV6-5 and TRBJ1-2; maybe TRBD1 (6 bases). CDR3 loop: CASSHRDHGYTF. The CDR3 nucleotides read TGTGCCAGCAGTCACAGGGATCATGGCTACACCTTC.